This passage covers 14 T cell receptor beta chains from one sample sequenced in a study of blood T cell repertoires in COVID-19. Data came from immunoSEQ multiplex PCR; TCRdb stores just in-frame clones and leaves some out. The sample yields roughly 300,000 clones, around 90% seen once. The specimen sequenced was PBMCs or T cells enriched from blood (not recorded which). Receptor source: a woman in her twenties or thirties who had recovered from COVID-19.

The rearrangement joins TRBV6-2 or TRBV6-3 to TRBJ2-7, with TRBD2 matching 7 bases. The CDR3 totals 15 residues. V gave up 5 bases and J gave up 3 bases; unmatched junction bases: 10. Germline loops: CDR1 MNHEY, CDR2 SVGEGT. This chain's CDR3 is CASSPMTSYLYEQYF. For the CDR3, the DNA is TGTGCCAGCAGTCCGATGACTAGCTATCTCTACGAGCAGTACTTC.

This CDR3 reads CASSPSRSSYNSPLHF. DNA of the CDR3: TGTGCCAGCAGCCCCTCCAGAAGCTCCTATAATTCACCCCTCCACTTT. The chain couples TRBV9 to TRBJ1-6, with D uncertain. Germline values: CDR1 SGDLS, CDR2 YYNGEE. The V end was cut by 4 bases, the J end by 0 bases, with 11 bases between. The length of the CDR3 is 16 residues.

The chain employs TRBV13 and TRBJ2-3; 9 bases match TRBD2. V lost 1 base and J lost 4; bases outside the gene matches: 12. Germline V lookup: CDR1 PRHDT, CDR2 FYEKMQ (reference sequence). The CDR3 runs to 18 residues. The CDR3 DNA reads TGTGCCAGCAGCTTAGACGGCCTTTTTAGCGGGAGTGCAGATACGCAGTATTTT. Translation gives CASSLDGLFSGSADTQYF.

V and J are TRBV14 and TRBJ2-1, with D perhaps TRBD2 (5 bases). Germline CDR1 and CDR2: SGHDN and FVKESK. The germline V and J ends were trimmed by 1 base and 3 bases, with 16 bases remaining between them. This CDR3 comprises 17 residues. The CDR3 loop is CASSQVKAGLIYNEQFF. The CDR3 bases are TGTGCCAGCAGCCAAGTGAAAGCCGGACTGATCTACAATGAGCAGTTCTTC.

The rearrangement uses TRBV18 and TRBJ1-1, with TRBD1 identical over 10 bases. Germline lookup yields CDR1 KGHSH and CDR2 LQKENI. V shed 6 bases and J 5 bases; nucleotides not matched to a gene: 6. The CDR3 consists of 14 residues. The CDR3 region has the DNA TGTGCCAGCTCCAGGGACAGGGGAGGAACTGAAGCTTTCTTT. Its protein is CASSRDRGGTEAFF.

The chain is built from TRBV5-1 and TRBJ2-1, with 7 positions matching TRBD2. The CDR3 spans 15 residues. Germline V gene sequence: CDR1 SGHRS, CDR2 YFSETQ. V was clipped by 6 bases and J by 5 bases; unmatched bases: 11. The CDR3 DNA is TGCGCCAGCAAGGTGGGAGGGCCAAGGGACAATGAGCAGTTCTTC. Its translation is CASKVGGPRDNEQFF.

The V and J genes are TRBV29-1 and TRBJ2-2; the D is unclear. The CDR3 is 14 residues long. The V and J ends lost 5 bases and 0 bases respectively, with 10 bases between them. In germline, CDR1 is SQVTM, CDR2 ANQGSEA. CDR3 coding DNA: TGCAGCGTTTCGGGTGTTACGAACACCGGGGAGCTGTTTTTT. Translated, it gives CSVSGVTNTGELFF.

V gene TRBV4-2 combines with J gene TRBJ2-1; maybe TRBD2 (6 bases). The germline V gene encodes CDR1 LGHNA and CDR2 YNFKEQ. V was pared by 2 bases and J by 6 bases, with 8 bases between. The CDR3 has 13 amino acids. The CDR3 reads CASSQTSPNEQFF. In DNA form, the CDR3 reads TGTGCCAGCAGCCAAACTAGCCCCAATGAGCAGTTCTTC.

This chain joins TRBV11-2 and TRBJ1-5; unclear D gene. The CDR3 consists of 17 residues. V gave up 0 bases and J gave up 3 bases, with 15 bases separating them. Germline CDR1 SGHAT, CDR2 FQNNGV. The chain's CDR3 is CASSLDGPVGLNQPQHF. CDR3 nucleotides: TGTGCCAGCAGCTTAGATGGCCCAGTGGGCCTCAATCAGCCCCAGCATTTT.

The sample holds one count of this clone. The CDR3 nucleotides read TGTGCCAGCAGCTTTTATTCGGTGCTGGGGGGGGACACTGAAGCTTTCTTT. Its translation is CASSFYSVLGGDTEAFF. V is TRBV11-2 and J is TRBJ1-1, with D possibly matching TRBD1 (5 bases). Deletions cut 3 bases from V and 3 bases from J, with 20 bases between. CDR3 length equals 17 residues. The germline V gene encodes CDR1 SGHAT and CDR2 FQNNGV.

The V call is TRBV28, the J call TRBJ1-6; 7 nucleotides line up with TRBD1. The CDR3 loop spans 17 amino acids. Germline CDR1 reads MDHEN; CDR2 reads SYDVKM. J gave up 6 bases and V 6 bases, and 14 bases lay outside the gene matches. CDR3 sequence reads: CASSLTGQVDGNSPLHF. In DNA form, the CDR3 reads TGTGCCAGCAGCCTGACCGGACAGGTTGACGGTAATTCACCCCTCCACTTT.

J is TRBJ2-7 and V is TRBV30, with D possibly TRBD2 on 6 matching bases. The germline V and J ends were trimmed by 2 bases and 1 base, with 21 bases remaining between them. This CDR3 region has 17 residues. Germline CDR1 GTSNPN, CDR2 SVGIG (reference sequence). CDR3 loop: CAWSFSGGGEVSYEQYF. The CDR3 DNA is TGTGCCTGGAGTTTCTCTGGTGGCGGGGAGGTTTCCTACGAGCAGTACTTC.

The V gene is TRBV3-1 (or the pseudogene TRBV3-2), the J gene TRBJ1-1; D is unresolved. There are 14 residues in the CDR3. Deletions cut 2 bases from V and 4 bases from J, with 11 bases between. CDR1 LGHDT and CDR2 YNNKEL come from the germline V gene (reference sequence). The CDR3 spells CASSQWVGSTEAFF. As DNA, the CDR3 is TGTGCCAGCAGCCAATGGGTGGGGAGCACTGAAGCTTTCTTT.

The chain joins TRBV6-2 or TRBV6-3 to TRBJ2-7, with D possibly matching TRBD1 (6 bases). The CDR3 extends over 14 amino acids. The V end lost 2 bases, the J end lost 0 bases, and 8 bases lay between the germline ends. Germline-derived CDR1 and CDR2 are MNHEY and SVGEGT. The CDR3 nucleotides are TGTGCCAGCAGTTACGGGACACTCTCCTACGAGCAGTACTTC. This gives the protein CASSYGTLSYEQYF.